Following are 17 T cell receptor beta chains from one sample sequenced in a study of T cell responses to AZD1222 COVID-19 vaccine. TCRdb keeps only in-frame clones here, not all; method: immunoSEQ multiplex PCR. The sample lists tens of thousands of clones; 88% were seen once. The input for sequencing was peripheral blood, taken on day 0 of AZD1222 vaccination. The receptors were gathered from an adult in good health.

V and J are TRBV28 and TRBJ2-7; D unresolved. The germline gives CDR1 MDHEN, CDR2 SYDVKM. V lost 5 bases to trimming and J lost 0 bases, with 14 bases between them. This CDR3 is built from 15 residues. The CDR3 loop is CASSEEAYTSYEQYF. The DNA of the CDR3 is TGTGCCAGCAGTGAAGAGGCCTATACCTCCTACGAGCAGTACTTC.

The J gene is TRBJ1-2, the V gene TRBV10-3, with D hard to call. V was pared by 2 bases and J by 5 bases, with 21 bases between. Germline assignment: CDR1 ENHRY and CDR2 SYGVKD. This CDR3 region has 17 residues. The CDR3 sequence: CAISELDLTSPSYGYTF. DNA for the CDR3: TGTGCCATCAGTGAGCTGGACTTAACAAGCCCCTCTTATGGCTACACCTTC.

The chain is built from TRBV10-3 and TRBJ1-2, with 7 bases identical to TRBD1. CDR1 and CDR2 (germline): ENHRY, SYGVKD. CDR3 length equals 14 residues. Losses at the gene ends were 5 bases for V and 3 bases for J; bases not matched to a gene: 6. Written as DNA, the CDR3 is TGTGCCATCAGTAAGACAGGGACCGACTATGGCTACACCTTC. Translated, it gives CAISKTGTDYGYTF.

The CDR3, as DNA: TGTGCCAGCAGCCAAGACGGATATAATTCACCCCTCCACTTT. Translated, it gives CASSQDGYNSPLHF. This rearrangement joins TRBV6-5 to TRBJ1-6; the D is unclear. The germline V gene encodes CDR1 MNHEY and CDR2 SVGAGI. V shed 6 bases and J shed 4 bases, with 10 bases lying between them. The CDR3 loop spans 14 amino acids.

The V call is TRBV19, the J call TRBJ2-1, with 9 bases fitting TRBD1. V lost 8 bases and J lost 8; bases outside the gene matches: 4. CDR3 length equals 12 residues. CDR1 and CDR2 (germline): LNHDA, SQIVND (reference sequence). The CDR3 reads CASGHRGHEQFF. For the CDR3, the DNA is TGTGCCAGTGGACACAGGGGGCATGAGCAGTTCTTC. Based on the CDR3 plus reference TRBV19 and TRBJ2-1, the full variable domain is DGGITQSPKYLFRKEGQNVTLSCEQNLNHDAMYWYRQDPGQGLRLIYYSQIVNDFQKGDIAEGYSVSREKKESFPLTVTSAQKNPTAFYLCASGHRGHEQFFGPGTRLTVL.

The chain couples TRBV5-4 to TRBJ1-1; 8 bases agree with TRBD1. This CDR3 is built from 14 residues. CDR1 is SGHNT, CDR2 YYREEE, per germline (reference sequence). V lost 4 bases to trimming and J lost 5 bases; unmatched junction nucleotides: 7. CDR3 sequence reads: CASSASRGQTEAFF. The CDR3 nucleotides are TGTGCCAGCAGCGCGAGCAGGGGGCAAACTGAAGCTTTCTTT.

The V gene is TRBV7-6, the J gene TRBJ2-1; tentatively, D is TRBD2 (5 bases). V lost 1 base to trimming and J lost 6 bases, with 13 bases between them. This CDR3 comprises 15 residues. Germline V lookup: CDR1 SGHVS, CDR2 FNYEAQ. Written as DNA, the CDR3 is TGTGCCAGCAGCTTAGGTCCTAGCTATGGCAATGAGCAGTTCTTC. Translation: CASSLGPSYGNEQFF.

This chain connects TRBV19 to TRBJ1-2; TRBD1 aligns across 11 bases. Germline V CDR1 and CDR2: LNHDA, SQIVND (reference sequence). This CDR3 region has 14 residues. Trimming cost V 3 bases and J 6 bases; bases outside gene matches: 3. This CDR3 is CASSMGDRGNGYTF. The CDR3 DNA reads TGTGCCAGTAGTATGGGGGACAGGGGGAATGGCTACACCTTC.

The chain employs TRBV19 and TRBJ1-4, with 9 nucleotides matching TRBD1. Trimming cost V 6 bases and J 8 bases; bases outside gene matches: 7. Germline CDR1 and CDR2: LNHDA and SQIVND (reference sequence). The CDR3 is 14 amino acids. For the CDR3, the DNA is TGTGCCAGTAGCCAACAGGGGGCGCGGGAAAAACTGTTTTTT. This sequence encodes CASSQQGAREKLFF.

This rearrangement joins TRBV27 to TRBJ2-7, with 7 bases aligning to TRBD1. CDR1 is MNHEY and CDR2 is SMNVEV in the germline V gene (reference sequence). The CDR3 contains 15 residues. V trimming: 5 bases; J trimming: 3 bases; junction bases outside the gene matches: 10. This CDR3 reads CASSTYDRASYEQYF. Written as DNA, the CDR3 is TGTGCCAGCAGTACTTACGACAGGGCCAGCTACGAGCAGTACTTC.

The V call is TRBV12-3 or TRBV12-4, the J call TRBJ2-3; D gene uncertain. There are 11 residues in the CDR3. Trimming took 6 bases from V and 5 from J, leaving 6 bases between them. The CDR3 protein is CASRVRDTQYF. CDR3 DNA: TGTGCCAGCAGAGTGAGAGATACGCAGTATTTT.

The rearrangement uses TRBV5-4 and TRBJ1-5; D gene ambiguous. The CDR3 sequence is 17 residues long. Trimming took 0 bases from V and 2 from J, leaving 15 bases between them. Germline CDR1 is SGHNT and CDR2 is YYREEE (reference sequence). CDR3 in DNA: TGTGCCAGCAGCTTGGTGGACCTCCCGGAGGGCAATCAGCCCCAGCATTTT. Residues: CASSLVDLPEGNQPQHF. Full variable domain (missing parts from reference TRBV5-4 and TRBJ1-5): ETGVTQSPTHLIKTRGQQVTLRCSSQSGHNTVSWYQQALGQGPQFIFQYYREEENGRGNFPPRFSGLQFPNYSSELNVNALELDDSALYLCASSLVDLPEGNQPQHFGDGTRLSIL.

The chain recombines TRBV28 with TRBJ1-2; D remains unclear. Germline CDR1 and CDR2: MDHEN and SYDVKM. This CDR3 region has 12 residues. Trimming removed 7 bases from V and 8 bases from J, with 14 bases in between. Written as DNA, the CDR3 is TGTGCCAGCACGATTGCACAACAAGGCTACACCTTC. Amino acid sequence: CASTIAQQGYTF.

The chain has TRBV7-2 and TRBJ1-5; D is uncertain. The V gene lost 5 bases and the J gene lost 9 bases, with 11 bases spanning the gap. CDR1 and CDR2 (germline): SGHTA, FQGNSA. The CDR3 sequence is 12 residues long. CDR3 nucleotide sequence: TGTGCCAGCAGCCCAGACTTTTTGCCCCAGCATTTT. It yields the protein CASSPDFLPQHF.

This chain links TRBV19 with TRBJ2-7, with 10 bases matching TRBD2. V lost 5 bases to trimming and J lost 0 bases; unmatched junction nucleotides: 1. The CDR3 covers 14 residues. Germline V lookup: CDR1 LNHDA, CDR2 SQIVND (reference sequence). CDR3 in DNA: TGTGCCAGTAGTCCTAGCGGGAGCTCCTACGAGCAGTACTTC. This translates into CASSPSGSSYEQYF.

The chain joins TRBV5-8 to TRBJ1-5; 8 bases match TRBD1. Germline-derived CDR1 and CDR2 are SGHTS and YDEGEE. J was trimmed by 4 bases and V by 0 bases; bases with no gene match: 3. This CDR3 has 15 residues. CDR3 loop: CASSLATGVNQPQHF. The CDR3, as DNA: TGTGCCAGCAGCTTGGCGACAGGGGTAAATCAGCCCCAGCATTTT.

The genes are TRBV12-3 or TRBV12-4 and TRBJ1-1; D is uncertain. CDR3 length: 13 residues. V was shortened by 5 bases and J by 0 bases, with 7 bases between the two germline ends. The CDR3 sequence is CASSQDLNTEAFF. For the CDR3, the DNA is TGTGCCAGCAGTCAGGACCTGAACACTGAAGCTTTCTTT.